This T cell receptor beta chain was observed in a study of T-cell memory formation after mild COVID-19. Trimming took 6 bases from V and 0 from J, leaving 8 bases between them. This CDR3 has 12 amino acids. Germline CDR1 reads SQVTM; CDR2 reads ANQGSEA. Study observations and caveats: CD4/CD8 balance held among clones contracting day 15 to 85, and later expanders leaned CD4+. The main location of contracting CD4+ clones was CM and EM, and that of contracting CD8+ clones was EMRA. Pre-infection memory carried some responding clones, suggesting that cross-reactive memory joined.

In its sample, this clonotype was seen a few times. What it binds is not known. TCRdb used MiXCR to reprocess the 5' RACE reads, holding one entry per CDR3 protein. The data hold approximately 110,000 distinct CDR3 sequences, with about a fifth observed a single time. Source material: PBMCs or a T cell subset sorted from them (not recorded which). This sequence joins TRBV29-1 and TRBJ1-1; D is ambiguous. The source is a young man who had mild COVID-19 (a few samples of this study predate the infection). Cell type and time point are not known. DNA of the CDR3: TGCAGCGTAACTATCATGAACACTGAAGCTTTCTTT. Amino acid sequence: CSVTIMNTEAFF.